This T cell receptor beta chain derives from a study of blood T cells in healthy people across ages. The study, taken as a whole, reports: There was a strong correlation between TCR beta diversity and naive T cell percentage. Older age went with lower TCR beta diversity per million T cells, in a roughly linear way.

PBMCs, at least 6.5 million per sample, were isolated. As regards this clonotype: Its antigen is not identified.

Using a J-beta primer mix together with a sample-barcoded 5' primer, a second PCR was run for roughly 7 to 12 cycles. From the 5' RACE reads, TCRdb called clonotypes with MiXCR, one entry per CDR3 protein. Among about 1.8 million distinct CDR3 sequences listed, about 50% were seen once. Germline-derived CDR1 and CDR2 are MGHRA and YSYEKL. This CDR3 is built from 19 residues. The source material was blood. V usage is TRBV4-1 and J usage is TRBJ2-4; D tentatively reads TRBD1 or TRBD2 (5 bases each). The last part of the DNA fits TRBJ2-7 better; the J call may be wrong. This clonotype originated in a woman aged 35 to 49 in good health. The CDR3 nucleotides read TGCGCCAGCAGCCTCCTGAATTCTCAGGGACCAACCCTATCCTACGAGCAGTACTTC. It codes for CASSLLNSQGPTLSYEQYF.